The 26 T cell receptor beta chains reported below all come from one sample, sequenced in a study of blood T cell repertoires in COVID-19. TCRdb's table, derived via immunoSEQ multiplex PCR, lists solely in-frame clones and lacks some. The table shows 350,000 to 550,000 clones, with roughly nine tenths occurring only once. The sequenced sample consisted of PBMCs or T cells enriched from blood (not recorded which). Receptors originate from a man aged 25 to 40 who had recovered from COVID-19.

As to this clone: Additional DNA sequences in this sample encode the identical CDR3. The V gene is TRBV28, the J gene TRBJ1-3; D call uncertain. This CDR3 is 15 amino acids long. CDR1 and CDR2 from the germline V gene are MDHEN and SYDVKM. Between the trimmed V and J ends, which lost 2 bases and 0 bases, there was a span of 8 bases. As DNA, the CDR3 is TGTGCCAGCAGTTTACTACCCGGCTCTGGAAACACCATATATTTT. Its protein is CASSLLPGSGNTIYF. Combining the CDR3 with reference TRBV28 and TRBJ1-3 gives the whole variable domain DVKVTQSSRYLVKRTGEKVFLECVQDMDHENMFWYRQDPGLGLRLIYFSYDVKMKEKGDIPEGYSVSREKKERFSLILESASTNQTSMYLCASSLLPGSGNTIYFGEGSWLTVV.

This chain connects TRBV25-1 to TRBJ2-1, with 15 bases lining up with TRBD2. Looked up from germline, CDR1 is MGHDK and CDR2 is SYGVNS. The ends lost 6 bases at V and 2 bases at J; junction bases unmatched: 5. The length of the CDR3 is 17 residues. The CDR3 is CASSGTSGRPPYNEQFF. CDR3 coding DNA: TGTGCCAGCAGCGGGACTAGCGGGAGGCCTCCCTACAATGAGCAGTTCTTC.

This chain uses TRBV6-5 with TRBJ1-1; 7 bases agree with TRBD1. Unmatched junction bases numbered 9, after V lost 7 bases and J lost 10 bases. The germline V gene has CDR1 MNHEY and CDR2 SVGAGI. The CDR3 runs 12 residues. CDR3 DNA: TGTGCCAGCAATAATCGCGAGGGGGCAGCTTTCTTT. It encodes CASNNREGAAFF.

V is TRBV11-1 and J is TRBJ2-7; TRBD1 matches 7 bases. The germline gives CDR1 SGHAT, CDR2 FQDESV (reference sequence). The CDR3 is made up of 15 amino acids. Unmatched junction bases numbered 8, after V lost 4 bases and J lost 2 bases. CDR3 bases: TGTGCCAGCAGCTACGGGACAGCACCCACCTACGAGCAGTACTTC. Translating it yields CASSYGTAPTYEQYF. The variable domain in full, with the rest retrieved from reference TRBV11-1 and TRBJ2-7, is EAEVAQSPRYKITEKSQAVAFWCDPISGHATLYWYRQILGQGPELLVQFQDESVVDDSQLPKDRFSAERLKGVDSTLKIQPAELGDSAMYLCASSYGTAPTYEQYFGPGTRLTVT.

This chain uses TRBV25-1 with TRBJ1-2, with no clear D. This CDR3 is 13 amino acids long. Trimming removed 4 bases at V and 8 bases at J, with 14 bases between. Germline CDR1 is MGHDK and CDR2 is SYGVNS. The CDR3 region is CASSAWNSQGYTF. Written as DNA, the CDR3 is TGTGCCAGCAGTGCCTGGAATTCACAGGGCTACACCTTC.

This sequence joins TRBV27 and TRBJ1-6; 9 bases fit TRBD1. The trim removed 5 bases at V and 9 bases at J, leaving 8 bases unmatched. The CDR3 has 15 amino acids. CDR1 is MNHEY, CDR2 SMNVEV, per germline (reference sequence). Here the CDR3 DNA reads TGTGCCAGCAGTCGACCGGACAGGGGTGCTTCACCCCTCCACTTT. Translated: CASSRPDRGASPLHF.

The chain carries TRBV18 and TRBJ2-5, with D maybe TRBD2 (5 bases). CDR3 size: 13 residues. V lost 3 bases, J lost 5 bases, and 10 bases lay in between. In germline, CDR1 is KGHSH, CDR2 LQKENI. In nucleotides, the CDR3 is TGTGCCAGCTCACCCGGGGTATTGGAGACCCAGTACTTC. Its translation is CASSPGVLETQYF. Complete variable domain (other parts from reference TRBV18 and TRBJ2-5): NAGVMQNPRHLVRRRGQEARLRCSPMKGHSHVYWYRQLPEEGLKFMVYLQKENIIDESGMPKERFSAEFPKEGPSILRIQQVVRGDSAAYFCASSPGVLETQYFGPGTRLLVL.

The chain recombines TRBV5-1 with TRBJ1-3; 7 bases map to TRBD1. Germline V gene sequence: CDR1 SGHRS, CDR2 YFSETQ. Trimming cost V 3 bases and J 0 bases; bases outside gene matches: 12. CDR3 length: 18 residues. CDR3 nucleotides: TGCGCCAGCAGCTACATTCCCCGGGACAGAAGCTCTGGAAACACCATATATTTT. Encoded protein: CASSYIPRDRSSGNTIYF.

The chain recombines TRBV12-3 or TRBV12-4 with TRBJ1-5, with D hard to call. Trimming pared 3 bases from V and 0 bases from J, leaving 3 bases between. The CDR3 totals 13 residues. The CDR3 DNA sequence: TGTGCCAGCAGTTTTAATAGCAATCAGCCCCAGCATTTT. It yields the protein CASSFNSNQPQHF.

The chain combines TRBV9 with TRBJ2-1; no clear D. Trimming took off 0 bases at V and 9 bases at J, with 16 bases between the two ends. Germline loops: CDR1 SGDLS, CDR2 YYNGEE. The CDR3 covers 15 residues. The CDR3 region has the DNA TGTGCCAGCAGCGTAGGGCCAGTGGAGATAAGTGAGCAGTTCTTC. It yields the protein CASSVGPVEISEQFF.

Only one count was recorded for this clone. The chain carries TRBV7-3 and TRBJ2-2, with 13 bases identical to TRBD2. This CDR3 comprises 20 residues. V lost 4 bases to trimming and J lost 4 bases; unmatched junction nucleotides: 15. Germline V CDR1 and CDR2: SGHTA, FQGTGA. The CDR3 region has the DNA TGTGCCAGCAGCTCGCACACTGGGACTAGCGGGGCCCTTGGCACCGGGGAGCTGTTTTTT. It codes for CASSSHTGTSGALGTGELFF.

CDR3 loop: CASSLHVIGSGEQFF. The CDR3 coding sequence is TGTGCCAGCAGCTTACATGTCATCGGGAGTGGTGAGCAGTTCTTC. The rearrangement uses TRBV7-6 and TRBJ2-1; TRBD2 is a possible D gene (6 bases). CDR3 length: 15 amino acids. The V and J ends lost 2 bases and 9 bases respectively, with 17 bases between them. The germline V gene encodes CDR1 SGHVS and CDR2 FNYEAQ.

V usage is TRBV10-2 and J usage is TRBJ2-2, with 14 positions matching TRBD2. Germline V gives CDR1 WSHSY, CDR2 SAAADI. The CDR3 extends over 17 amino acids. V trimming: 7 bases; J trimming: 4 bases; junction bases outside the gene matches: 8. The CDR3 spells CASKGLAGEEVTGELFF. CDR3 DNA sequence: TGCGCCAGCAAGGGACTAGCGGGAGAAGAGGTCACCGGGGAGCTGTTTTTT.

The rearrangement links TRBV4-1 to TRBJ1-4, with TRBD1 matching over 7 bases. The V gene's germline CDR1 is MGHRA and CDR2 YSYEKL. Trimming removed 1 base from V and 8 bases from J; junction bases left unmatched: 7. The CDR3 sequence is 15 residues long. The CDR3 is CASSQGTGVWEKLFF. The CDR3 DNA sequence: TGCGCCAGCAGCCAAGGCACAGGGGTTTGGGAAAAACTGTTTTTT.

The V and J genes are TRBV30 and TRBJ1-4; no clear D gene. V shed 2 bases and J shed 8 bases, with 9 bases lying between them. This CDR3 is built from 12 residues. The V gene's germline CDR1 is GTSNPN and CDR2 SVGIG (reference sequence). The CDR3: CAWSPRREKLFF. The DNA of the CDR3 is TGTGCCTGGAGTCCCAGGCGAGAAAAACTGTTTTTT.

This chain joins TRBV21-1 and TRBJ1-1; TRBD1, the table's D call, was not compared with the DNA. TRBV21-1 is tagged as a pseudogene. CDR3 length: 15 amino acids. The DNA of the CDR3 is TGTGCCAGCAGCCCACCGGGACAGCCGAACACTGAAGCTTTCTTT. It yields the protein CASSPPGQPNTEAFF.

The sample holds one count of this clone. This chain uses TRBV5-1 with TRBJ2-5, with D perhaps matching TRBD2 (5 bases). This CDR3 comprises 15 residues. In germline, CDR1 is SGHRS, CDR2 YFSETQ. V lost 4 bases, J lost 5 bases, and 18 bases lay in between. The CDR3 nucleotides read TGCGCCAGCAGCCGAAGGACTGTATTTGGGGAGACCCAGTACTTC. Amino acids: CASSRRTVFGETQYF.

The chain links TRBV19 to TRBJ1-5; TRBD1 might be the D (6 bases). CDR1 is LNHDA, CDR2 SQIVND, per germline (reference sequence). V shed 6 bases and J shed 0 bases, with 18 bases lying between them. This CDR3 spans 17 amino acids. CDR3 protein: CASRLKVGDTSNQPQHF. In nucleotides, the CDR3 is TGTGCCAGTAGACTAAAAGTCGGGGACACTAGCAATCAGCCCCAGCATTTT.

The J gene is TRBJ1-3, the V gene TRBV27, with D perhaps TRBD1 (6 bases). Germline lookup yields CDR1 MNHEY and CDR2 SMNVEV (reference sequence). Trimming took off 2 bases at V and 2 bases at J, with 10 bases between the two ends. CDR3 length equals 15 residues. CDR3 in DNA: TGTGCCAGCAGTTTAGATTACAGGGCTGGAAACACCATATATTTT. Amino acid sequence: CASSLDYRAGNTIYF.

The V and J genes are TRBV19 and TRBJ2-7, with D maybe TRBD2 (6 bases). The V end lost 5 bases, the J end lost 4 bases, and 21 bases lay between the germline ends. Germline V gene data show CDR1 as LNHDA and CDR2 as SQIVND (reference sequence). The CDR3 extends over 16 amino acids. CDR3 bases: TGTGCCAGTAGTCCCGGCCGGGGTAGCGGCCTATACGAGCAGTACTTC. It is translated as CASSPGRGSGLYEQYF.

The chain carries TRBV27 and TRBJ2-5, with a tentative D call TRBD1 (6 bases). CDR1 MNHEY and CDR2 SMNVEV come from the germline V gene (reference sequence). V dropped 3 bases and J dropped 2 bases, with 10 bases sitting between them. CDR3 size: 14 residues. CDR3 sequence reads: CASSFWDKQETQYF. The CDR3 bases are TGTGCCAGCAGTTTCTGGGACAAACAAGAGACCCAGTACTTC.

The genes are TRBV18 and TRBJ1-1, with a possible D match to TRBD1 (5 bases). The V gene lost 2 bases and the J gene lost 0 bases, with 7 bases spanning the gap. Germline values: CDR1 KGHSH, CDR2 LQKENI. The CDR3 totals 14 residues. Here the CDR3 DNA reads TGTGCCAGCTCACCATCGACAGTGAACACTGAAGCTTTCTTT. Its protein product is CASSPSTVNTEAFF.

This chain joins TRBV4-2 and TRBJ1-5, with D possibly matching TRBD1 (6 bases). The CDR3 is 16 amino acids. CDR1 is LGHNA, CDR2 YNFKEQ, per germline. V was trimmed by 3 bases and J by 3 bases, leaving 15 bases between them. Here the CDR3 reads CASSQPDSLNNQPQHF. CDR3 nucleotides: TGTGCCAGCAGCCAGCCGGACAGCCTTAACAATCAGCCCCAGCATTTT.

The J gene is TRBJ2-5, the V gene TRBV3-1 (or the pseudogene TRBV3-2); TRBD1 is a possible D gene (5 bases). Germline V gene sequence: CDR1 LGHDT, CDR2 YNNKEL (reference sequence). This CDR3 is built from 14 residues. Between the trimmed V and J ends, which lost 4 bases and 3 bases, there was a span of 12 bases. The CDR3 DNA reads as TGTGCCAGCAGCCGGGGCCAAGGGGAAGAGACCCAGTACTTC. As protein: CASSRGQGEETQYF.

The rearrangement links TRBV24-1 to TRBJ1-5; D is undetermined. This CDR3 comprises 13 residues. CDR1 KGHDR and CDR2 SFDVKD come from the germline V gene. Trimming removed 4 bases from V and 5 bases from J, with 8 bases in between. This CDR3 reads CATSEGRDQPQHF. The CDR3 coding sequence is TGTGCCACCAGTGAAGGGAGGGATCAGCCCCAGCATTTT.

V gene TRBV12-3 or TRBV12-4 combines with J gene TRBJ1-2, with 9 bases matching TRBD1. The V gene end was trimmed by 10 bases and the J gene end by 2 bases; junction bases not matched to a gene: 2. The CDR3 consists of 12 residues. For the CDR3, the DNA is TGTGCCACACAGGGGGCGAACTATGGCTACACCTTC. Encoded protein: CATQGANYGYTF.